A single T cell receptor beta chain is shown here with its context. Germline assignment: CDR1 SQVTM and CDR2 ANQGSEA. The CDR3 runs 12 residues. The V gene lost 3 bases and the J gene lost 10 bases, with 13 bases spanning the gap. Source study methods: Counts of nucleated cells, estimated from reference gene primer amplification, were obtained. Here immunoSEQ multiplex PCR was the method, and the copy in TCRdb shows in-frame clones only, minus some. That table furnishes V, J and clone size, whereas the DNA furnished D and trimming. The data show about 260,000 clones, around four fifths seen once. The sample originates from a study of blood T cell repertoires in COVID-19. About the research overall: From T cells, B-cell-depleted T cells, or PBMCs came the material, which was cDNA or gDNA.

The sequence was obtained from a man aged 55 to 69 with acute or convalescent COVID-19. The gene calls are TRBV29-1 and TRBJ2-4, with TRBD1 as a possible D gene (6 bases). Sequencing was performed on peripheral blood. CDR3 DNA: TGCAGCGTTGATCAGGGGTTAGGAATTCAGTACTTC. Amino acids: CSVDQGLGIQYF.